This TCR beta chain is drawn from a study of regulatory T cells in long-lasting Graves disease. Findings of the study overall: Fewer public clonotypes were shared by new patients (approximately 1,000) than by persistent patients (around 2,900).

CDR3 length equals 13 residues. Germline CDR1 reads SQVTM; CDR2 reads ANQGSEA. The ends were cut back, 4 bases at V and 7 bases at J, with 16 bases in the middle. Only a few counts were recorded for this clonotype. Antigen: not known. Combining iRepertoire HTBI primers with Arm-PCR of CDR3 regions, the authors built TCR beta libraries. TCRdb redid the calling of the multiplex PCR reads with MiXCR, one entry per CDR3 protein. In the table there are roughly 320,000 distinct CDR3 sequences, around 17% of which are singletons. This sample's time point: newly diagnosed GD, antithyroid drugs for less than 3 months. Preparation of the TCR library used RNA extracted from PBMCs. The data were also submitted as part of a second study, on T cells in Graves' hyperthyroidism and ophthalmopathy.

The chain combines TRBV29-1 with TRBJ1-2; a weak D match, TRBD1 (6 bases). The sample here was peripheral blood mononuclear cells (PBMCs), taken at new diagnosis, from a patient treated with antithyroid drugs. The receptor was isolated from a man in his forties or fifties with Graves disease. The CDR3 here is CSVALSGGGGYTF. CDR3 in DNA: TGCAGCGTTGCATTGTCGGGGGGCGGTGGCTACACCTTC.